The next 13 T cell receptor beta chains were all read from a single sample in a study of blood T cell repertoires in COVID-19. Method: immunoSEQ multiplex PCR; TCRdb's copy keeps in-frame clones and lacks some. This table holds about 170,000 clones, about nine tenths found once. Sequencing was done on a sample of peripheral blood. The receptors originated from a man aged 70 or older with acute or convalescent COVID-19.

The rearrangement uses TRBV12-3 or TRBV12-4 and TRBJ2-4, with 7 bases lining up with TRBD1. The trim removed 5 bases at V and 8 bases at J, leaving 6 bases unmatched. The CDR3 totals 13 residues. CDR3: CASSMTGKYIQYF. CDR3 coding DNA: TGTGCCAGCAGTATGACAGGGAAGTACATTCAGTACTTC.

The gene calls are TRBV19 and TRBJ2-1, with a weak D call TRBD1 (6 bases). V lost 8 bases and J 1 base, leaving 21 bases between the germline ends. The CDR3 extends over 17 amino acids. Germline CDR1 LNHDA, CDR2 SQIVND (reference sequence). The CDR3 sequence is CASHSGTLLESYNEQFF. CDR3 nucleotides: TGTGCCAGTCATTCGGGGACACTACTGGAGTCCTACAATGAGCAGTTCTTC.

This chain uses TRBV6-6 with TRBJ2-7; D is undetermined. V shed 6 bases and J shed 6 bases, with 12 bases lying between them. The CDR3 runs to 12 residues. The V gene's germline CDR1 is MNHNY and CDR2 SVGAGI (reference sequence). Here the CDR3 DNA reads TGTGCCAGCAGCCACGCGGTGGTCGAGCAGTACTTC. It translates to CASSHAVVEQYF.

This chain links TRBV30 with TRBJ1-1; D possibly corresponds to TRBD1 (6 bases). Germline CDR1 GTSNPN, CDR2 SVGIG (reference sequence). The CDR3 covers 13 residues. V lost 3 bases to trimming and J lost 4 bases, with 12 bases between them. CDR3 nucleotide sequence: TGTGCCTGGAGGGTATTAGGGGGCACTGAAGCTTTCTTT. It codes for CAWRVLGGTEAFF.

The V and J genes are TRBV27 and TRBJ2-1; 7 bases map to TRBD2. The CDR3 has 14 residues. Germline CDR1 is MNHEY and CDR2 is SMNVEV (reference sequence). The ends lost 2 bases at V and 4 bases at J; junction bases unmatched: 2. The CDR3 sequence: CASSLKAGYNEQFF. Written as DNA, the CDR3 is TGTGCCAGCAGTTTAAAAGCGGGATACAATGAGCAGTTCTTC.

The CDR3 nucleotides read TGTGCCAGCAGTTACGGCTTGGTTCGCAATTCACCCCTCCACTTT. It is translated as CASSYGLVRNSPLHF. The rearrangement joins TRBV6-2 or TRBV6-3 to TRBJ1-6; no firm D call. V lost 2 bases, J lost 7 bases, and 12 bases lay in between. This CDR3 contains 15 residues. Germline V gives CDR1 MNHEY, CDR2 SVGEGT.

The chain links TRBV7-9 to TRBJ2-4, with a weak D call TRBD1 (7 bases). V lost 4 bases and J lost 0, with 19 bases in between. Germline V CDR1 and CDR2: SEHNR, FQNEAQ (reference sequence). The CDR3 extends over 18 amino acids. The CDR3, as DNA: TGTGCCAGCAGCTCTTCGGGACAGTCGCGGGAAGCCAAAAACATTCAGTACTTC. It is translated as CASSSSGQSREAKNIQYF.

The chain joins TRBV5-8 to TRBJ2-5; the match to TRBD1 covers 7 bases. Trimming removed 1 base from V and 4 bases from J; junction bases left unmatched: 1. Per the germline V gene, CDR1 is SGHTS and CDR2 is YDEGEE. CDR3 size: 13 residues. This CDR3 reads CASSLNRGETQYF. The DNA of the CDR3 is TGTGCCAGCAGCTTGAACAGGGGAGAGACCCAGTACTTC.

The chain joins TRBV2 to TRBJ1-1, with 7 positions matching TRBD1. Losses at the gene ends were 6 bases for V and 3 bases for J; bases not matched to a gene: 7. CDR1 is SNHLY and CDR2 is FYNNEI in the germline V gene. There are 14 residues in the CDR3. The CDR3 bases are TGTGCCAGCAGGCCGACAGGGCGGGACACTGAAGCTTTCTTT. Amino acids: CASRPTGRDTEAFF.

This clone appeared a single time. The V gene is TRBV19, the J gene TRBJ1-2; D gene uncertain. In germline, CDR1 is LNHDA, CDR2 SQIVND (reference sequence). The CDR3 is 13 amino acids. V lost 10 bases to trimming and J lost 7 bases, with 19 bases between them. The CDR3, as DNA: TGTGCCACCACGGGATTTACTGTAGGTGGCTACACCTTC. Protein: CATTGFTVGGYTF.

The chain joins TRBV5-5 to TRBJ1-2; D is unclear. Germline CDR1 SGHKS, CDR2 YYEKEE (reference sequence). This CDR3 is 15 amino acids long. Trimming took 5 bases from V and 0 from J, leaving 14 bases between them. The CDR3 loop reads CASRGGATTNYGYTF. The CDR3 DNA reads TGTGCCAGCAGGGGAGGAGCCACTACTAACTATGGCTACACCTTC.

V is TRBV28 and J is TRBJ1-4, with D perhaps TRBD1 (5 bases). V lost 3 bases and J lost 8, with 13 bases in between. The CDR3 is 14 residues long. Germline lookup yields CDR1 MDHEN and CDR2 SYDVKM. The CDR3 is CASSFRGSGEKLFF. CDR3 DNA: TGTGCCAGCAGTTTTCGGGGGAGTGGGGAAAAACTGTTTTTT. Filled out from reference TRBV28 and TRBJ1-4, the complete variable domain reads DVKVTQSSRYLVKRTGEKVFLECVQDMDHENMFWYRQDPGLGLRLIYFSYDVKMKEKGDIPEGYSVSREKKERFSLILESASTNQTSMYLCASSFRGSGEKLFFGSGTQLSVL.

V gene TRBV5-4 combines with J gene TRBJ2-7, with D perhaps matching TRBD2 (5 bases). CDR1 and CDR2 from the germline V gene are SGHNT and YYREEE (reference sequence). The CDR3 covers 13 residues. V gave up 1 base and J gave up 3 bases, with 8 bases separating them. The CDR3 is CASSLYTSYEQYF. CDR3 coding DNA: TGTGCCAGCAGCTTGTACACTAGCTACGAGCAGTACTTC.